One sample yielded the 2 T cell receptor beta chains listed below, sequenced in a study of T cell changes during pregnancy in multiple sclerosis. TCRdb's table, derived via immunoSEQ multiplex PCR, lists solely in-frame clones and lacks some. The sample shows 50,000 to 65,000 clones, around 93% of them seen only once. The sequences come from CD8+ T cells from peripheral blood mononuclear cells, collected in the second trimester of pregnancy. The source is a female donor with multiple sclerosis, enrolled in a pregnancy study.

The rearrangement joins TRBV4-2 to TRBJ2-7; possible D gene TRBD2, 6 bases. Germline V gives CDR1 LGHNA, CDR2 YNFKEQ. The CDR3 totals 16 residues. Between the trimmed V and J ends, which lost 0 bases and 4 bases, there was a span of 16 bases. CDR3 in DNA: TGTGCCAGCAGCCAAGACCGACTAGGGGAGTTATACGAGCAGTACTTC. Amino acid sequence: CASSQDRLGELYEQYF.

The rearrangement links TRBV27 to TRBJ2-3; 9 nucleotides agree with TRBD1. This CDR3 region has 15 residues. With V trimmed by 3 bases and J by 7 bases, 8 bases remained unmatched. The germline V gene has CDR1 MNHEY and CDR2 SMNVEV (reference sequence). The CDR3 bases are TGTGCCAGCAGTTTCGGGGGACAGGGTTTTAATACGCAGTATTTT. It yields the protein CASSFGGQGFNTQYF.